This TCR beta chain derives from a study of T cells in Graves' hyperthyroidism and ophthalmopathy. This clonotype was counted ten times or more. Its target is not known. The investigators amplified TCR beta CDR3 regions from RNA transcripts. The TCR CDR3 was amplified in a first-round RT-PCR using the HTBI primer set. TCRdb reprocessed the multiplex PCR reads with MiXCR, giving one entry per CDR3 protein. The sample has around 700,000 distinct CDR3 sequences; 30% to 40% are singletons. Diagnoses used clinical symptoms, serum thyroxine and TRAb, thyroid ultrasound and orbital computed tomography. General study findings and limits: A 13 V-J signature model discriminated ophthalmopathy versus stable hyperthyroidism. In blood, most of the thyroid clonotypes expanded above 0.001 were also present.

The CDR3 runs to 15 residues. The V end was cut by 8 bases, the J end by 1 base, with 17 bases between. Per germline, CDR1 SGHAT and CDR2 FQNNGV. The V call is TRBV11-2, the J call TRBJ1-1; no firm D call. Sample: blood. The source is a middle-aged woman with Graves' hyperthyroidism. The CDR3, as DNA: TGTGCCAGCCACCGTGGAGAGCGAGCGAACACTGAAGCTTTCTTT. Residues: CASHRGERANTEAFF.